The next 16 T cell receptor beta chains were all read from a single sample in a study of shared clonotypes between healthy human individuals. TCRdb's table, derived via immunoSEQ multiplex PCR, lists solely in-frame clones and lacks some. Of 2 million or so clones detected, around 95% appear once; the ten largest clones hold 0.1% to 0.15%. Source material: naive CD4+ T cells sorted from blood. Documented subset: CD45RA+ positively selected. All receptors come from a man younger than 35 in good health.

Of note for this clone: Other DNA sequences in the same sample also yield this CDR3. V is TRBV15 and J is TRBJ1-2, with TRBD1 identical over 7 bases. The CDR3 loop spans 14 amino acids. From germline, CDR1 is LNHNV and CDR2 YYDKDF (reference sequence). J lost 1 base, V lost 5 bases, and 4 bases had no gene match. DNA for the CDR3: TGTGCCACCAGCGGTGACAGGGTTAACTATGGCTACACCTTC. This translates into CATSGDRVNYGYTF.

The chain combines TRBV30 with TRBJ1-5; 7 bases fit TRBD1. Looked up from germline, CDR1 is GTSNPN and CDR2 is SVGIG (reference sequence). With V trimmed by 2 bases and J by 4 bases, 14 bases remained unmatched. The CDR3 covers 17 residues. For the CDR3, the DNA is TGTGCCTGGAGTCCGGGGGCAGGGGGTCTTTGGAATCAGCCCCAGCATTTT. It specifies CAWSPGAGGLWNQPQHF.

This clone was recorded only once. Here the CDR3 DNA reads TGTGCCAGCAGCTTAGAGGGATTCGGTCAGCCCCAGCATTTT. Translated: CASSLEGFGQPQHF. The chain recombines TRBV7-2 with TRBJ1-5, with unresolved D. The CDR3 is 14 residues long. V shed 1 base and J shed 6 bases, with 10 bases lying between them. The germline gives CDR1 SGHTA, CDR2 FQGNSA.

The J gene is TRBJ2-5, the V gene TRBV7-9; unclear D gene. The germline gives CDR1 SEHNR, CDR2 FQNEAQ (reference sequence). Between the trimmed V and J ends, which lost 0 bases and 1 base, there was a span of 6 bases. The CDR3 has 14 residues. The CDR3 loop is CASSLAPVQETQYF. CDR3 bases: TGTGCCAGCAGCTTAGCGCCAGTCCAAGAGACCCAGTACTTC.

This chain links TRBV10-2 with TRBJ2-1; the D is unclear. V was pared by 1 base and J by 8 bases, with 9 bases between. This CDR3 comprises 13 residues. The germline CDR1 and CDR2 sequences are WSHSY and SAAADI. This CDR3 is CASSEFVRDEQFF. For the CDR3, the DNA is TGCGCCAGCAGTGAGTTTGTAAGGGATGAGCAGTTCTTC.

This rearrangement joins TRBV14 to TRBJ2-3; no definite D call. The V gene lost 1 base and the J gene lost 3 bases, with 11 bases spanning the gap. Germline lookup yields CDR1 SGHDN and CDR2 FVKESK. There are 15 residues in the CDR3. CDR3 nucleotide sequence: TGTGCCAGCAGCCAAGCCTCGAGACCAACAGATACGCAGTATTTT. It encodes CASSQASRPTDTQYF.

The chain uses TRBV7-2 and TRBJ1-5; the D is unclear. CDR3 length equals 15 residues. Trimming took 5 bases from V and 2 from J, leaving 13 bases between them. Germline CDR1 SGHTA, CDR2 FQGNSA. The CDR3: CASSPSSGGNQPQHF. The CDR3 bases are TGTGCCAGCAGCCCCTCTTCGGGCGGCAATCAGCCCCAGCATTTT.

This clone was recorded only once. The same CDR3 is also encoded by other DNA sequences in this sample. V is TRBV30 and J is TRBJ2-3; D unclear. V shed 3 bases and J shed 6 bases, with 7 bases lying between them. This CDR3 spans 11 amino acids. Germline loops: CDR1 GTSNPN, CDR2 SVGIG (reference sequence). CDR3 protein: CAWSLGDTQYF. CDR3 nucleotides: TGTGCCTGGAGCCTAGGGGATACGCAGTATTTT. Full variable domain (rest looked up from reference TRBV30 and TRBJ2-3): SQTIHQWPATLVQPVGSPLSLECTVEGTSNPNLYWYRQAAGRGLQLLFYSVGIGQISSEVPQNLSASRPQDRQFILSSKKLLLSDSGFYLCAWSLGDTQYFGPGTRLTVL.

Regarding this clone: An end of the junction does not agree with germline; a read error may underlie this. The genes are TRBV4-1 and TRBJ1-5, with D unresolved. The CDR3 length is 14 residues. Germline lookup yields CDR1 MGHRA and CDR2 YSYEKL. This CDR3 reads CASSFGSSNQPQHF. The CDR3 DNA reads TGTGCCAGCAGCTTCGGATCTAGCAATCAGCCCCAGCATTTT.

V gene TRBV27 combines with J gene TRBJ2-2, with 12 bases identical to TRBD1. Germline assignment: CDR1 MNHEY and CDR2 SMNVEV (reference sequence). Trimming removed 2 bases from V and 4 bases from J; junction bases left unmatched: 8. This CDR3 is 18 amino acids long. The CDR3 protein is CASSLMGQGARGTGELFF. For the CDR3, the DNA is TGTGCCAGCAGTTTAATGGGACAGGGGGCTCGGGGCACCGGGGAGCTGTTTTTT.

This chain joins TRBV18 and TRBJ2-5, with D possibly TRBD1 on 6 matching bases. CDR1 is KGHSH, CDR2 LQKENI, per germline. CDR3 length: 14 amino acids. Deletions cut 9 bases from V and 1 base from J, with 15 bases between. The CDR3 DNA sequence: TGTGCCAGTCGACCAGGGACATCCCAAGAGACCCAGTACTTC. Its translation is CASRPGTSQETQYF.

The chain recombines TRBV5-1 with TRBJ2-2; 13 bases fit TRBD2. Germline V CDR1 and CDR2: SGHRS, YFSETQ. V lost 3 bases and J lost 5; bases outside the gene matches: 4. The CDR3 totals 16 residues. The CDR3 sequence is CASSSGTSGKTGELFF. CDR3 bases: TGCGCCAGCAGCTCCGGGACTAGCGGGAAGACCGGGGAGCTGTTTTTT.

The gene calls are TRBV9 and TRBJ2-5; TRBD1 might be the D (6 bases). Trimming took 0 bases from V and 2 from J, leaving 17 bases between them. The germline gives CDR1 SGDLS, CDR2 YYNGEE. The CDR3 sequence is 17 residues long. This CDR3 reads CASSVATGSRGQETQYF. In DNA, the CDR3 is TGTGCCAGCAGCGTAGCTACGGGATCTAGGGGGCAAGAGACCCAGTACTTC.

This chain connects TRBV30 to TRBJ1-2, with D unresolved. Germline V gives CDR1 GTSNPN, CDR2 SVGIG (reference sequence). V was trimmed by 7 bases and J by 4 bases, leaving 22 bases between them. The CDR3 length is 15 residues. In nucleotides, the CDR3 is TGTGCCTCGACCTCCGGCCCCGCCAGAACCTATGGCTACACCTTC. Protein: CASTSGPARTYGYTF.

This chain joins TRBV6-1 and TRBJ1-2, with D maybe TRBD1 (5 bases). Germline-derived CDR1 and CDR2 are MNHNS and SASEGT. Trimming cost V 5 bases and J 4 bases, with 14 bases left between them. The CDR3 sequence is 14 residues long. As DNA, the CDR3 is TGTGCCAGCAGTCTGATGACAGCCCTCTATGGCTACACCTTC. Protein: CASSLMTALYGYTF.

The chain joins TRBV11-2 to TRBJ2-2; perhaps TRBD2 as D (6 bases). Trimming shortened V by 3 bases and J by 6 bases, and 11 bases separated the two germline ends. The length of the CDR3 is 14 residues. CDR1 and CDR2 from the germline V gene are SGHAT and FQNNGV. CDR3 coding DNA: TGTGCCAGCAGCTTTGGACTAAGGTCCGGGGAGCTGTTTTTT. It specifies CASSFGLRSGELFF.